This TCR beta chain was sequenced during a study of spatial heterogeneity in lung cancer. Across the whole study: Sequence detection consistently recorded a greater number of beta-chain than alpha-chain sequences.

This clonotype has a count of ten or more. This beta chain was picked up by a library intended for alpha chains and is off target, so its count carries little meaning. Time point noted: sample taken at primary tumor resection. No cell sorting; template was whole RNA from tumor, lung tissue or PBMC. Patients with untreated early-stage non-small cell lung cancer, numbering roughly 69, were the donors. V was trimmed by 1 base and J by 5 bases, leaving 12 bases between them. The CDR3 length is 14 residues. CDR1 is SGHRS, CDR2 YFSETQ, per germline. TCR cDNA molecules each had a unique molecular identifier. Each CDR3 protein is one row after TCRdb ran MiXCR on the 5' RACE reads. Altogether approximately 7,000 distinct CDR3 sequences are present, 5% to 6% being singletons, with the ten largest covering 7% to 9%.

The specimen was normal lung tissue next to the tumor, collected at surgery. The genes are TRBV5-1 and TRBJ2-5; the D gene is possibly TRBD1 (6 bases). The origin of this receptor is a female donor with early-stage non-small cell lung cancer. CDR3 DNA: TGCGCCAGCAGCTTGAGCAGTACAGGGGAGACCCAGTACTTC. Its protein is CASSLSSTGETQYF.